This record covers a single TCR beta chain. Its matching antigen is unknown. CDR3 size: 15 residues. V was pared by 1 base and J by 10 bases, with 11 bases of the junction left unmatched. Germline V gene lookup returns CDR1 SGHVS and CDR2 FQNEAQ. This sample was taken from a study of OX40 agonist ivuxolimab in advanced cancers. Assay used: immunoSEQ multiplex PCR; TCRdb lists only in-frame clones, some missing. In the table there are more than 80,000 clones, around 94% of which are singletons. Study outcomes and limitations: Partly responding patients at 0.1-3.0 mg/kg showed some of the smallest clonal expansion. Researchers report that CD8+ T cells had, on average, more expanded clones than CD4+. Both blood CD4+ and CD8+ T cells showed clonal growth by week 6 at 0.1 to 3.0 mg/kg.

This clonotype was sampled from an adult with an advanced solid tumor such as melanoma, head and neck, liver or kidney cancer. The sequences come from CD4+ or CD8+ T cells sorted from blood, collected in a trial of the OX40 agonist ivuxolimab. The chain carries TRBV7-8 and TRBJ2-7; 9 nucleotides agree with TRBD2. CDR3 sequence (DNA): TGTGCCAGCAGCTTAGGACTAGCGGACAGCGAAGAACAGTACTTC. This sequence encodes CASSLGLADSEEQYF.